The 13 T cell receptor beta chains given below trace back to one sample, sequenced in a study of cytomegalovirus exposure and HLA in healthy donors. Researchers ran the PCR with 60 Vbeta and 13 Jbeta primers. Clones were read by immunoSEQ multiplex PCR, and TCRdb kept only the in-frame ones, dropping some. The sample holds some 270,000 clones, about 80% seen once. The sequencing sample was made of PBMCs. These receptors originate from a girl between 2 and 10 years old in good health and CMV-seronegative.

The rearrangement links TRBV13 to TRBJ1-5; weak D call: TRBD1 (6 bases). The CDR3 has 13 amino acids. CDR1 and CDR2 from the germline V gene are PRHDT and FYEKMQ (reference sequence). The germline V and J ends were trimmed by 2 bases and 7 bases, with 9 bases remaining between them. CDR3 amino acids: CASSLTRGQPQHF. DNA of the CDR3: TGTGCCAGCAGCTTAACTAGGGGGCAGCCCCAGCATTTT.

The J gene is TRBJ2-1, the V gene TRBV2; the D gene is possibly TRBD1 (6 bases). The germline V gene encodes CDR1 SNHLY and CDR2 FYNNEI. The V and J ends lost 7 bases and 4 bases respectively, with 20 bases between them. This CDR3 contains 16 residues. CDR3 sequence reads: CASKVGGSQYYNEQFF. Written as DNA, the CDR3 is TGTGCCAGCAAGGTTGGGGGCAGCCAATATTACAATGAGCAGTTCTTC.

The gene calls are TRBV5-1 and TRBJ2-2; D not resolved. The CDR3 has 15 residues. CDR1 SGHRS and CDR2 YFSETQ come from the germline V gene. V lost 0 bases to trimming and J lost 1 base, with 7 bases between them. CDR3 protein: CASSLVVWNTGELFF. CDR3 DNA: TGCGCCAGCAGCTTGGTAGTCTGGAACACCGGGGAGCTGTTTTTT.

This chain uses TRBV10-3 with TRBJ2-7, with 14 bases matching TRBD2. This CDR3 spans 17 amino acids. Germline loops: CDR1 ENHRY, CDR2 SYGVKD. Trimming cost V 7 bases and J 3 bases; bases outside gene matches: 11. The CDR3 protein is CAIKPGLAGGRLYEQYF. The DNA of the CDR3 is TGTGCCATCAAGCCCGGACTAGCGGGGGGCCGCCTCTACGAGCAGTACTTC.

The V and J genes are TRBV27 and TRBJ1-6; D may be TRBD1 (5 bases). V was shortened by 2 bases and J by 16 bases, with 15 bases between the two germline ends. The CDR3 is 13 residues long. Germline CDR1 reads MNHEY; CDR2 reads SMNVEV (reference sequence). The CDR3 loop reads CASSLTSGSHLHF. CDR3 coding DNA: TGTGCCAGCAGTTTAACGTCAGGGTCCCATCTCCACTTT.

The sample holds one count of this clone. V and J are TRBV18 and TRBJ2-1; 8 bases are a match to TRBD1. The V gene's germline CDR1 is KGHSH and CDR2 LQKENI. The CDR3 spans 16 residues. J was trimmed by 0 bases and V by 0 bases; bases with no gene match: 1. CDR3: CASSPPGQGSYNEQFF. Here the CDR3 DNA reads TGTGCCAGCTCACCACCTGGACAGGGCTCCTACAATGAGCAGTTCTTC.

J is TRBJ1-5 and V is TRBV5-8, with a tentative D call TRBD1 (5 bases). The V gene's germline CDR1 is SGHTS and CDR2 YDEGEE. Trimming took 2 bases from V and 5 from J, leaving 14 bases between them. This CDR3 has 15 residues. CDR3 DNA sequence: TGTGCCAGCAGCTTTGGGGGGGGAAAGGATCAGCCCCAGCATTTT. This sequence encodes CASSFGGGKDQPQHF.

The V call is TRBV2, the J call TRBJ2-7, with TRBD1 matching 9 bases. In germline, CDR1 is SNHLY, CDR2 FYNNEI. The CDR3 is 15 residues long. V lost 1 base to trimming and J lost 4 bases; unmatched junction nucleotides: 5. The CDR3 loop is CASSEGGTGRYEQYF. Here the CDR3 DNA reads TGTGCCAGCAGTGAAGGCGGGACAGGGCGATACGAGCAGTACTTC.

This clone showed up just once. The J gene is TRBJ2-1, the V gene TRBV19, with TRBD2 matching 12 bases. Trimming cost V 10 bases and J 4 bases; bases outside gene matches: 2. The CDR3 loop spans 13 amino acids. Germline-derived CDR1 and CDR2 are LNHDA and SQIVND (reference sequence). The CDR3, as DNA: TGTGCCACCGGGACTAGCGGGTACAATGAGCAGTTCTTC. Translated, it gives CATGTSGYNEQFF.

The rearrangement uses TRBV13 and TRBJ2-7; 9 bases line up with TRBD1. After removal of 7 bases from V and 1 base from J, the junction contained 14 bases not matched to a gene. Germline V lookup: CDR1 PRHDT, CDR2 FYEKMQ (reference sequence). CDR3 length: 17 residues. This chain's CDR3 is CASTERGPGQGSYEQYF. The CDR3 DNA reads as TGTGCCAGCACTGAAAGAGGCCCGGGACAGGGTTCCTACGAGCAGTACTTC. Drawing the rest from reference TRBV13 and TRBJ2-7, the complete variable domain is AAGVIQSPRHLIKEKRETATLKCYPIPRHDTVYWYQQGPGQDPQFLISFYEKMQSDKGSIPDRFSAQQFSDYHSELNMSSLELGDSALYFCASTERGPGQGSYEQYFGPGTRLTVT.

This clone was found a few times. This rearrangement joins TRBV27 to TRBJ2-1; D possibly corresponds to TRBD2 (6 bases). The V end was cut by 2 bases, the J end by 8 bases, with 16 bases between. This CDR3 is built from 15 residues. The germline V gene has CDR1 MNHEY and CDR2 SMNVEV (reference sequence). This chain's CDR3 is CASSLSGWSRDEQFF. The CDR3 DNA is TGTGCCAGCAGTTTAAGCGGGTGGAGCCGCGATGAGCAGTTCTTC.

The chain recombines TRBV5-1 with TRBJ1-4, with TRBD1 matching 12 bases. There are 15 residues in the CDR3. In germline, CDR1 is SGHRS, CDR2 YFSETQ. V trimming: 6 bases; J trimming: 8 bases; junction bases outside the gene matches: 8. DNA of the CDR3: TGCGCCAGCAACTTAGCAGGGACAGGGGGCGAAAAACTGTTTTTT. It is translated as CASNLAGTGGEKLFF.

The chain employs TRBV5-1 and TRBJ2-7, with TRBD1 matching over 7 bases. V gave up 9 bases and J gave up 4 bases; unmatched junction bases: 13. Germline V gives CDR1 SGHRS, CDR2 YFSETQ. This CDR3 contains 14 residues. The CDR3 is CATRKGTDSYEQYF. The CDR3 nucleotides are TGCGCCACCCGAAAGGGGACAGATTCTTACGAGCAGTACTTC.